The rows below give T cell receptor beta chains drawn from one sample of a study of T cell responses to AZD1222 COVID-19 vaccine. The protocol was immunoSEQ multiplex PCR, while the TCRdb copy is restricted to in-frame clones and leaves out a portion. This sample carries 130,000 to 150,000 clones, 85% to 95% of them seen once, and the ten largest clones take around 1.9%. The sample here was peripheral blood, taken on day 0 of AZD1222 vaccination. Receptor source: an adult in good health. The CDR3 runs from the conserved cysteine through the conserved F or W.

J: TRBJ2-7; V: TRBV5-1; CDR3: CASQVAGGREQYF
J: TRBJ1-1; V: TRBV5-1; CDR3: CASSLSAALNTEAFF
J: TRBJ1-2; V: TRBV5-8; CDR3: CASSLGTYNPYGYTF
J: TRBJ1-1; V: TRBV5-1; CDR3: CASSFGQGAAEAFF
J: TRBJ1-4; V: TRBV29-1; CDR3: CSVLEATNEKLFF
J: TRBJ1-1; V: TRBV2; CDR3: CASRQGGQQEAFF
J: TRBJ1-1; V: TRBV5-1; CDR3: CASSLTGQRNTEAFF
J: TRBJ2-5; V: TRBV13; CDR3: CASSLTRDRGPQETQYF
J: TRBJ1-1; V: TRBV7-3; CDR3: CASSLFRPPNTEAFF
J: TRBJ1-2; V: TRBV3-1/TRBV3-2; CDR3: CASSPRGRNYGYTF
J: TRBJ2-7; V: TRBV2; CDR3: CASSVGQVAYYEQYF
J: TRBJ1-2; V: TRBV7-2; CDR3: CASSLGGVVGYGYTF
J: TRBJ1-1; V: TRBV19; CDR3: CASSRTGFEAFF
J: TRBJ2-7; V: TRBV5-1; CDR3: CASSYVTGGSYEQYF
J: TRBJ1-5; V: TRBV19; CDR3: CASSPREGDHQPQHF
J: TRBJ2-1; V: TRBV14; CDR3: CASRRAGLPNEQFF
J: TRBJ2-7; V: TRBV1; CDR3: CTSSQVPPDSSGPLYEQYF
J: TRBJ1-1; V: TRBV24-1; CDR3: CATSDGTEAFF
J: TRBJ1-1; V: TRBV7-8; CDR3: CASSLSLTGSTEAFF
J: TRBJ2-2; V: TRBV5-1; CDR3: CASRFTVNGELFF
J: TRBJ1-1; V: TRBV4-1; CDR3: CASSQDGTGNTEAFF
J: TRBJ1-6; V: TRBV6-5; CDR3: CASSQFSGRNSPLHF
J: TRBJ1-2; V: TRBV18; CDR3: CASSPSRSYTF
J: TRBJ1-3; V: TRBV5-6; CDR3: CASSLVSGQLRNTIYF
J: TRBJ2-1; V: TRBV27; CDR3: CASSSGTSGGYNEQFF
J: TRBJ2-3; V: TRBV12-5; CDR3: CASGREAVDTQYF
J: TRBJ2-7; V: TRBV21-1; CDR3: CASSKQPKRVPVSYEQYF
J: TRBJ1-1; V: TRBV6-5; CDR3: CASSPKAGGTTEAFF
J: TRBJ2-7; V: TRBV5-1; CDR3: CASSSGDWWGTGIYEQYF
J: TRBJ1-6; V: TRBV9; CDR3: CASSASGGPLHF
J: TRBJ1-1; V: TRBV6-5; CDR3: CASSYSGTAGQEAFF
J: TRBJ2-7; V: TRBV9; CDR3: CASSPGVGSSYEQYF
J: TRBJ2-6; V: TRBV28; CDR3: CASSLSGSGANVLTF
J: TRBJ1-6; V: TRBV7-9; CDR3: CASSLTGQANSPLHF
J: TRBJ2-7; V: TRBV11-2; CDR3: CASSFLDGGYEQYF
J: TRBJ1-6; V: TRBV19; CDR3: CASSRQGADSPLHF
J: TRBJ2-1; V: TRBV7-9; CDR3: CASSLGVGEQFF
J: TRBJ2-1; V: TRBV29-1; CDR3: CSVKILVQGNEQFF
J: TRBJ2-5; V: TRBV9; CDR3: CASSPQQGVETQYF
J: TRBJ2-5; V: TRBV7-9; CDR3: CASSPRGQETQYF
J: TRBJ2-2; V: TRBV19; CDR3: CASSPQELLSGELFF
J: TRBJ2-3; V: TRBV9; CDR3: CASSVAPLAGGVDTQYF
J: TRBJ2-1; V: TRBV3-1/TRBV3-2; CDR3: CASSHTRSYNEQFF
J: TRBJ1-2; V: TRBV18; CDR3: CASSPNGDGYTF
J: TRBJ2-2; V: TRBV19; CDR3: CASRGDGYTNTGELFF
J: TRBJ2-5; V: TRBV2; CDR3: CASRRGTSGGVQETQYF
J: TRBJ1-2; V: TRBV7-8; CDR3: CASSLESNRGYGYTF
J: TRBJ2-7; V: TRBV7-9; CDR3: CASRGGGMGDEQYF
J: TRBJ1-1; V: TRBV6-4; CDR3: CASSDRMGGGEAFF
J: TRBJ2-7; V: TRBV2; CDR3: CAIGTSISYEQYF
J: TRBJ2-7; V: TRBV27; CDR3: CASSSGLSYEQYF
J: TRBJ1-4; V: TRBV6-5; CDR3: CASRSGTVEKLFF
J: TRBJ2-5; V: TRBV24-1; CDR3: CATSARGTETQYF
J: TRBJ1-1; V: TRBV18; CDR3: CASSPGRGSGSEAFF
J: TRBJ2-7; V: TRBV6-5; CDR3: CASRDRGNAYEQYF
J: TRBJ1-1; V: TRBV7-2; CDR3: CASSALPGGGMAEAFF
J: TRBJ2-3; V: TRBV9; CDR3: CASSIGLVTDTQYF